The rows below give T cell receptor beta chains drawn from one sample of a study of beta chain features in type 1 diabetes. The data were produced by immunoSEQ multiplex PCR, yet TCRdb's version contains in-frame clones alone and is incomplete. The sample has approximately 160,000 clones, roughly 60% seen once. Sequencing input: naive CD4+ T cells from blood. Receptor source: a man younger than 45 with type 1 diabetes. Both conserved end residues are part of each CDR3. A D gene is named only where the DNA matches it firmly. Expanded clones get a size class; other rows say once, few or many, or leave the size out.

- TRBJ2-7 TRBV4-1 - TGCGCCAGCAGCCAAGATTACCCAGTCTTCAACGAGCAGTACTTC CASSQDYPVFNEQYF
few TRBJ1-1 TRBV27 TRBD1 TGTGCCAGCAGTACCACCTCCCGGACAGGGGGCATCGGCACTGAAGCTTTCTTT CASSTTSRTGGIGTEAFF
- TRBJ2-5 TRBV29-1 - TGCAGCGTTGAACCCACCCGGACCCCGGTGGGGGAGACCCAGTACTTC CSVEPTRTPVGETQYF
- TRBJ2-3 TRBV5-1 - TGCGCCAGCAGCTTGGGGGGCTCCCCGTATACGCAGTATTTT CASSLGGSPYTQYF
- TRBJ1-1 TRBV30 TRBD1 TGTGCCTCGACACAGGGGCTTCCGACTGAAGCTTTCTTT CASTQGLPTEAFF
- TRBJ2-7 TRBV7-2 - TGTGCCAGCAGCTTAGCGGAGCAGGGGTCGTCCTACGAGCAGTACTTC CASSLAEQGSSYEQYF
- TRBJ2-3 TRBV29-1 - TGCAGCGTTGAAGAAGGGGGCACAGATACGCAGTATTTT CSVEEGGTDTQYF
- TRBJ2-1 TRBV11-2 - TGTGCCAGCAGCTTAGTGGAGGGCAATGAGCAGTTCTTC CASSLVEGNEQFF
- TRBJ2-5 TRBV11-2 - TGTGCCAGCAGCTTAGAACCGGGGGCCCAGTACTTC CASSLEPGAQYF
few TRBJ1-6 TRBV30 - TGTGCCTGGACCCTTCCGGGACCCGGTAGAAATTCACCCCTCCACTTT CAWTLPGPGRNSPLHF
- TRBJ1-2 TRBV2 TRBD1 TGTGCCAGCAGTAACCAGGACAGGGCATCAGCCACCTTC CASSNQDRASATF
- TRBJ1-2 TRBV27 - TGTGCCAGCAGTCTCCTCTTTAACTATGGCTACACCTTC CASSLLFNYGYTF
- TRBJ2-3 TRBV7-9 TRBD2 TGTGCCAGCAGCTCCGGGACTAGCGGGGGGACCACAGATACGCAGTATTTT CASSSGTSGGTTDTQYF
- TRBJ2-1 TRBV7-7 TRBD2 TGTGCTAGCAGCTTAGGCAGCGGGGGCGCCCAGGGTGAGCAGTTCTTC CASSLGSGGAQGEQFF
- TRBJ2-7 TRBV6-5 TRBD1 TGTGCCAGCAGGACAGGGGGACACTACGAGCAGTACTTC CASRTGGHYEQYF
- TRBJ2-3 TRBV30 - TGTGCCTGGAGTTCGGAGACAGATACGCAGTATTTT CAWSSETDTQYF
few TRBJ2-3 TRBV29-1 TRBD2 TGCAGCGCCTACCGGGAGGCAGATACGCAGTATTTT CSAYREADTQYF
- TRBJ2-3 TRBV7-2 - TGTGCCAGCAGACACCCGGCGGGCACAGATACGCAGTATTTT CASRHPAGTDTQYF
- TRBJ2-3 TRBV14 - TGTGCCAGCAGCCAAGTTAATGGGGATACGCAGTATTTT CASSQVNGDTQYF
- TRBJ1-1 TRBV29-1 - TGCAGCGTACAGGGTATGAACACTGAAGCTTTCTTT CSVQGMNTEAFF